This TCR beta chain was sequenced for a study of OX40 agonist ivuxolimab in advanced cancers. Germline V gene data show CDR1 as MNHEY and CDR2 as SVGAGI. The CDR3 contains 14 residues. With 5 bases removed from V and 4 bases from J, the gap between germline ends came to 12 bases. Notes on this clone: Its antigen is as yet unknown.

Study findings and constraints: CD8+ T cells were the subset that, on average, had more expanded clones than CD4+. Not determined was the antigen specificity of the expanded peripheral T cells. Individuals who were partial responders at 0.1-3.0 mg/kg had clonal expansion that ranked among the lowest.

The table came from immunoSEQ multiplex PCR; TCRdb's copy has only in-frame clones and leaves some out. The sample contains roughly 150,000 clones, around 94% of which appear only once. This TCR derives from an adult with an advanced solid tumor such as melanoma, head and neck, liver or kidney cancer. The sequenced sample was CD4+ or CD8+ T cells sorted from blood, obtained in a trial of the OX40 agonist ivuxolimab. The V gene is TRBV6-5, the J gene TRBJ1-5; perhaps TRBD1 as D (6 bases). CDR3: CASSGGGGNQPQHF. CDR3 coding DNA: TGTGCCAGCAGTGGGGGAGGGGGGAATCAGCCCCAGCATTTT.